The sequence of this TCR beta chain was determined in a study of long-term antiretroviral therapy in people with HIV. Across the study: When the earliest samples were collected, ART was typically delayed until CD4 counts fell.

Points on this clone: Its antigen is not known.

Whole-study findings and limits: Diversity went up after ART and still fell short of transplant donor controls. It was observed that HIV repertoires exhibited narrower CDR3 length ranges than controls. Pre-ART expanded clones dominated the repertoire at every time point.

Investigators performed immunoSEQ version v3.0 at survey level. The assay was immunoSEQ multiplex PCR, and TCRdb's table has in-frame clones only and misses some. The sample gives 35,000 or so clones, over 90% of which show up once; 3.6% is in the top ten. This CDR3 is built from 18 residues. The J segment lost 1 base and the V segment lost 3 bases, leaving 6 bases of the junction unmatched. CDR1 and CDR2 from the germline V gene are SGHTA and FQGNSA. V is TRBV7-2 and J is TRBJ2-2; 12 positions agree with TRBD2. The TCR comes from a woman aged 45-60 years with HIV. Material: unsorted PBMCs, obtained 4.1 years after starting antiretroviral therapy. As DNA, the CDR3 is TGTGCCAGCAGCTTTTCCGAACTAGCGGGGGGGAACACCGGGGAGCTGTTTTTT. Translated: CASSFSELAGGNTGELFF.